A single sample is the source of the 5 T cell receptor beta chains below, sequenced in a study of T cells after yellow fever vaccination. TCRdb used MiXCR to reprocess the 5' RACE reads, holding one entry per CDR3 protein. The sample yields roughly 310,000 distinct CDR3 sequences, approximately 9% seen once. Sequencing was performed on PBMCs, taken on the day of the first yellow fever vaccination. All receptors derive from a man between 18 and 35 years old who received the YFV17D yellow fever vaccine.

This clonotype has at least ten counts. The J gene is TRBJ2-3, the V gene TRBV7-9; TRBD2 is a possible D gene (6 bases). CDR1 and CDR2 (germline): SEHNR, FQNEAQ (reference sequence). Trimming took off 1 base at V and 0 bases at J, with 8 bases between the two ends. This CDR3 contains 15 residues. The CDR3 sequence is CASSLGGTSTDTQYF. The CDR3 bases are TGTGCCAGCAGCTTAGGAGGGACTAGCACAGATACGCAGTATTTT. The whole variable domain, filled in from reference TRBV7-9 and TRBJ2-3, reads DTGVSQNPRHKITKRGQNVTFRCDPISEHNRLYWYRQTLGQGPEFLTYFQNEAQLEKSRLLSDRFSAERPKGSFSTLEIQRTEQGDSAMYLCASSLGGTSTDTQYFGPGTRLTVL.

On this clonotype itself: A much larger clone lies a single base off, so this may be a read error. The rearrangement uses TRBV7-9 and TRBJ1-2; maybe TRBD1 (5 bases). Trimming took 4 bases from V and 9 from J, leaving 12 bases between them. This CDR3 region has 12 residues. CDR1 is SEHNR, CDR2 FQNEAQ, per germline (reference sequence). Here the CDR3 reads CASSYEGHCYTF. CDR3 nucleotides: TGTGCCAGCAGCTACGAGGGGCATTGCTACACCTTC.

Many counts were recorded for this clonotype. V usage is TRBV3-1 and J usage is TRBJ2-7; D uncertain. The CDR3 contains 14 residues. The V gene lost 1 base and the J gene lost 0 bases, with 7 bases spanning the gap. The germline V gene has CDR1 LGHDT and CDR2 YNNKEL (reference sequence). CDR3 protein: CASSQVPASYEQYF. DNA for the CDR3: TGTGCCAGCAGCCAAGTTCCGGCCTCCTACGAGCAGTACTTC.

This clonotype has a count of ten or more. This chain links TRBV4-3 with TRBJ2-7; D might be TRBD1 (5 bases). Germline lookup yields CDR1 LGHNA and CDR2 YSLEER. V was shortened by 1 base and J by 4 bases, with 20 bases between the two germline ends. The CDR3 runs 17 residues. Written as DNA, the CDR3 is TGCGCCAGCAGCCAAGGCGCAGGGCCTTTCTCCCCTTACGAGCAGTACTTC. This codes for CASSQGAGPFSPYEQYF.

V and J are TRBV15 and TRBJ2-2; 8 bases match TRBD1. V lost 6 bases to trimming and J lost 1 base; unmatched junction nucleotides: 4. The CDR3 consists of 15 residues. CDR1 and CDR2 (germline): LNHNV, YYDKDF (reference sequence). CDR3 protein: CATSRDRRNTGELFF. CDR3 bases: TGTGCCACCAGTAGGGACAGGCGGAACACCGGGGAGCTGTTTTTT.